The T cell receptor beta chain under discussion was sequenced for a study of blood T cell repertoires in COVID-19. TCRdb's table, derived via immunoSEQ multiplex PCR, lists solely in-frame clones and lacks some. The repertoire includes 55,000 to 70,000 clones, roughly 87% of them detected once, and around 3.6% sits in the top ten. Germline assignment: CDR1 MNHEY and CDR2 SMNVEV (reference sequence). Trimming pared 3 bases from V and 0 bases from J, leaving 12 bases between. The CDR3 loop spans 17 amino acids. The sequenced material came from peripheral blood. The chain combines TRBV27 with TRBJ1-6; D call uncertain. The clonotype originates from a woman between 50 and 59 years old with COVID-19, enrolled during active disease. CDR3 DNA sequence: TGTGCCAGCAGTTTCTCGCGCTCTAGCTCCTATAATTCACCCCTCCACTTT. Translated, it gives CASSFSRSSSYNSPLHF.